The T cell receptor (beta chain) under discussion was sequenced for a study of T cell responses to AZD1222 COVID-19 vaccine. As for the study in general: Pooling covered second doses at about 4 or about 12 weeks. General study results and limits: Following two doses of AZD1222, Spike-specific TCR breadth and depth rose. Close to half of all spike-specific TCRs reportedly target regions of the variants that are unmutated. Clonal diversity was possibly underestimated, and the donors were mostly white British, with more females.

Details on this clone: Its antigen is as yet unknown.

The CDR3 is made up of 11 amino acids. Germline CDR1 is SNHLY and CDR2 is FYNNEI. Trimming removed 2 bases at V and 10 bases at J, with 6 bases between. Some clones are missing from TCRdb's copy, which holds only in-frame ones; the method was immunoSEQ multiplex PCR. The table lists about 76,000 clones, roughly 88% of them singletons. The rearrangement links TRBV2 to TRBJ2-1; D remains unclear. This receptor was obtained from an adult in good health. The input for sequencing was peripheral blood, taken on day 0 of AZD1222 vaccination. CDR3 region: CASSELGEQFF. CDR3 DNA: TGTGCCAGCAGTGAACTTGGAGAGCAGTTCTTC.